This entry concerns a single T cell receptor (beta chain). No antigen is known for it. The record originates from a study of cytomegalovirus exposure and HLA in healthy donors. Study-wide findings and caveats: In a later analysis, CMV-associated beta chains were mostly HLA-associated, it appeared.

The PCR ran on 60 Vbeta and 13 Jbeta primers. Clones were read by immunoSEQ multiplex PCR, and TCRdb kept only the in-frame ones, dropping some. The sample lists approximately 75,000 clones; 75% to 85% were seen once. The V gene's germline CDR1 is LNHDA and CDR2 SQIVND (reference sequence). Trimming at V came to 0 bases and at J to 0 bases, leaving 11 bases not matched to a gene. This CDR3 comprises 19 residues. The TCR was taken from a man in his 70s in good health and CMV-seropositive. Material for sequencing was PBMCs. The V gene is TRBV19, the J gene TRBJ1-5, with TRBD1 matching 7 bases. CDR3 sequence reads: CASSIDRDRQGDSNQPQHF. CDR3 bases: TGTGCCAGTAGTATAGATCGTGACAGGCAGGGGGATAGCAATCAGCCCCAGCATTTT.